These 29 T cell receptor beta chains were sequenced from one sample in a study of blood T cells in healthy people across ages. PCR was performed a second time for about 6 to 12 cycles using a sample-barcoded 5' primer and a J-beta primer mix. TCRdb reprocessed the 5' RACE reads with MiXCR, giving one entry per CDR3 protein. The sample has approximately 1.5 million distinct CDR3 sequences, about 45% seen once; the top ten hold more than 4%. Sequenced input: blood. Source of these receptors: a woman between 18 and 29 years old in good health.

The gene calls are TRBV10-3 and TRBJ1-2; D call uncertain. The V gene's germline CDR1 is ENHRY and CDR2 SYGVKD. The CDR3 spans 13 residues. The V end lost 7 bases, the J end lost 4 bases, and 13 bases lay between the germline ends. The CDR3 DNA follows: TGTGCCATCACCCAGCTGGGCCCCTATGGCTACACCTTC. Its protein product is CAITQLGPYGYTF.

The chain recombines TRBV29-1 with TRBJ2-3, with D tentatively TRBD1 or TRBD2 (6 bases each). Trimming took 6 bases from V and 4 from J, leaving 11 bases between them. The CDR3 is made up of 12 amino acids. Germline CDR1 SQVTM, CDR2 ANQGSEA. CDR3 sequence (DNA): TGCAGCGTGGGGGGCCCGCCAGATACGCAGTATTTT. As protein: CSVGGPPDTQYF.

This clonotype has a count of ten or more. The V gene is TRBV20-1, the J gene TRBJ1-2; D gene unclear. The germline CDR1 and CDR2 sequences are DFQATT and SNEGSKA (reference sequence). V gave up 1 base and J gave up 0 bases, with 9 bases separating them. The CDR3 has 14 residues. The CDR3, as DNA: TGCAGTGCTAGAGGAACCAAAGCTAACTATGGCTACACCTTC. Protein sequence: CSARGTKANYGYTF.

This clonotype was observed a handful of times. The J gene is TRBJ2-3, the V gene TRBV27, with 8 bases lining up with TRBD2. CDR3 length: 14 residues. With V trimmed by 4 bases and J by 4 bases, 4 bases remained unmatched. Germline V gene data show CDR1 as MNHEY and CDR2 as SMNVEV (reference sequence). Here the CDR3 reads CASSWGLGSDTQYF. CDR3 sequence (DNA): TGTGCCAGCAGTTGGGGACTAGGTTCAGATACGCAGTATTTT.

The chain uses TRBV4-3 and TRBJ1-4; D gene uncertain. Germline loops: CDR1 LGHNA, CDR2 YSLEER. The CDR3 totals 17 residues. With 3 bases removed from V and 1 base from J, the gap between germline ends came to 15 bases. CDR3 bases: TGCGCCAGCAGCCAGGACCGCCGACACCTAACTAATGAAAAACTGTTTTTT. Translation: CASSQDRRHLTNEKLFF.

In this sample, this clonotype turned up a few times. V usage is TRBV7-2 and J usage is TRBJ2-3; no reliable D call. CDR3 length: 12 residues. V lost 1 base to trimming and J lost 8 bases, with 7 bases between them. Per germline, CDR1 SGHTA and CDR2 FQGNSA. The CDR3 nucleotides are TGTGCCAGCAGCTTAGGACGGGCTACGCAGTATTTT. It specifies CASSLGRATQYF. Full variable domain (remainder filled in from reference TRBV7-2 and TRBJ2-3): GAGVSQSPSNKVTEKGKDVELRCDPISGHTALYWYRQSLGQGLEFLIYFQGNSAPDKSGLPSDRFSAERTGGSVSTLTIQRTQQEDSAVYLCASSLGRATQYFGPGTRLTVL.

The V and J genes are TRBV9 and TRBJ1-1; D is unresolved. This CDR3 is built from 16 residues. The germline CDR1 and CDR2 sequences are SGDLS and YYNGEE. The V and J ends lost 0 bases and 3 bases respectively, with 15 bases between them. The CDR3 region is CASSVGPPLKDTEAFF. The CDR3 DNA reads TGTGCCAGCAGCGTAGGCCCTCCGCTAAAGGACACTGAAGCTTTCTTT. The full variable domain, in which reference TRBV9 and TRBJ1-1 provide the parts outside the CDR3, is DSGVTQTPKHLITATGQRVTLRCSPRSGDLSVYWYQQSLDQGLQFLIQYYNGEERAKGNILERFSAQQFPDLHSELNLSSLELGDSALYFCASSVGPPLKDTEAFFGQGTRLTVV.

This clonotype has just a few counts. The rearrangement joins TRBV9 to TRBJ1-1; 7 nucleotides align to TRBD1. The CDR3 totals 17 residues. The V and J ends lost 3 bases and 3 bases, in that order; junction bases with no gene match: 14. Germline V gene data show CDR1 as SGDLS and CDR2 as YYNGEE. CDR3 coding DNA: TGTGCCAGCAGCGCATATGAGGGGGCGGCGGGCGACACTGAAGCTTTCTTT. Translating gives CASSAYEGAAGDTEAFF.

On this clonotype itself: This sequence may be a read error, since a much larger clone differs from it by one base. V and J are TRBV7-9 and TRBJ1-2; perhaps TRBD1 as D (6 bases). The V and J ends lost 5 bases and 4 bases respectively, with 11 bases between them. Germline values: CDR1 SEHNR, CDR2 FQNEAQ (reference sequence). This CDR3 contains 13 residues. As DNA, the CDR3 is TGTGCCAGCAGCCACGGACAGTTCTATGGCTACACCTTC. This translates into CASSHGQFYGYTF.

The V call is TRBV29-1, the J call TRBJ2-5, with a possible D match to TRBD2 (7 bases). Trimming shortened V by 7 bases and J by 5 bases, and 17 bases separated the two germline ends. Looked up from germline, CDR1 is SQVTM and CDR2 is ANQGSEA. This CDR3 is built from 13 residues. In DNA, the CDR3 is TGCAGCGCCCTGGGGGGGGGCTCTGAGACCCAGTACTTC. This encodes CSALGGGSETQYF. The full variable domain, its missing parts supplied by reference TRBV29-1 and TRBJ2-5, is SAVISQKPSRDICQRGTSLTIQCQVDSQVTMMFWYRQQPGQSLTLIATANQGSEATYESGFVIDKFPISRPNLTFSTLTVSNMSPEDSSIYLCSALGGGSETQYFGPGTRLLVL.

CDR3 loop: CASSLEGVSSTIHPTNYGYTF. CDR3 DNA sequence: TGCGCCAGCAGCTTGGAGGGGGTTTCATCGACTATCCACCCAACTAACTATGGCTACACCTTC. J is TRBJ1-2 and V is TRBV5-1, with D possibly being TRBD1 (6 bases). Between the trimmed V and J ends, which lost 0 bases and 0 bases, there was a span of 27 bases. The CDR3 is 21 amino acids. The V gene's germline CDR1 is SGHRS and CDR2 YFSETQ.

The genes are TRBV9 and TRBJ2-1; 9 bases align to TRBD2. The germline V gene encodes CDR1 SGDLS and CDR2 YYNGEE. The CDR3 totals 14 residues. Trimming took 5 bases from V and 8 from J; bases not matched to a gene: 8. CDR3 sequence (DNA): TGTGCCAGCAGTCTACGGACTAGCGTCGATGAGCAGTTCTTC. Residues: CASSLRTSVDEQFF. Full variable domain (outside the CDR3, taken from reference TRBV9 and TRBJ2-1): DSGVTQTPKHLITATGQRVTLRCSPRSGDLSVYWYQQSLDQGLQFLIQYYNGEERAKGNILERFSAQQFPDLHSELNLSSLELGDSALYFCASSLRTSVDEQFFGPGTRLTVL.

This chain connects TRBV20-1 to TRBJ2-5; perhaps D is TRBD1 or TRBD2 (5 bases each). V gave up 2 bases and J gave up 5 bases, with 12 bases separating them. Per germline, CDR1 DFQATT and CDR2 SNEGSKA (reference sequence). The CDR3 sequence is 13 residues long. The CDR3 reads CSARKAGTETQYF. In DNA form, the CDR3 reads TGCAGTGCTAGAAAGGCAGGGACGGAGACCCAGTACTTC.

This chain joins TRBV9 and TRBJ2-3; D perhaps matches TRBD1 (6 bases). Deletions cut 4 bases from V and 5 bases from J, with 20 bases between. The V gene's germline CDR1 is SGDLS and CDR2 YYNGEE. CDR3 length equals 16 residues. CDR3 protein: CASSIEGGQREDTQYF. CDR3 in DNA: TGTGCCAGCAGCATAGAAGGGGGACAACGGGAAGATACGCAGTATTTT.

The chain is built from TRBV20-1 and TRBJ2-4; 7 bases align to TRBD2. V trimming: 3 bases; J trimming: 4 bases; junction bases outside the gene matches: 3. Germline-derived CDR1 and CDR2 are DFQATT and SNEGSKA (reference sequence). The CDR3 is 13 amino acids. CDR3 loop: CSAREAGKNIQYF. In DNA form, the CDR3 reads TGCAGTGCTAGGGAAGCGGGGAAAAACATTCAGTACTTC.

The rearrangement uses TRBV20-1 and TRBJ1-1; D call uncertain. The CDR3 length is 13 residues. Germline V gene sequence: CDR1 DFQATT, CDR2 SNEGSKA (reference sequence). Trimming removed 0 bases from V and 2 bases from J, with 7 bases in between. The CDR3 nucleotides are TGCAGTGCTAGAGACCCGCATAACACTGAAGCTTTCTTT. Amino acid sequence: CSARDPHNTEAFF.

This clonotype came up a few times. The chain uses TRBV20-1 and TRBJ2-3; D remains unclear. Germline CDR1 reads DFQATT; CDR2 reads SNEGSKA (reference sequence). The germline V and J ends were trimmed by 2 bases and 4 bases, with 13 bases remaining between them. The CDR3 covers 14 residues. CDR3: CSARSLALSDTQYF. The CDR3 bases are TGCAGTGCTAGAAGTTTAGCACTCTCAGATACGCAGTATTTT.

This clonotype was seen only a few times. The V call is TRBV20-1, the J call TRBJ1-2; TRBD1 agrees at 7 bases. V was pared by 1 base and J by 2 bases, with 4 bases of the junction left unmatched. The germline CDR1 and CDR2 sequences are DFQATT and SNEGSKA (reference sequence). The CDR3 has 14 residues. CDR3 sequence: CSARGTGGNYGYTF. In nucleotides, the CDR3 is TGCAGTGCTAGAGGGACAGGAGGGAACTATGGCTACACCTTC.

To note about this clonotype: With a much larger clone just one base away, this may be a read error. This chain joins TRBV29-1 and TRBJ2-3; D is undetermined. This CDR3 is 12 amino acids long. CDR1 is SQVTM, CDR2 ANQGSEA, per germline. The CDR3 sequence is CSVDFHTDTRYF. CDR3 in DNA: TGCAGCGTTGATTTCCACACAGATACGCGGTATTTT.

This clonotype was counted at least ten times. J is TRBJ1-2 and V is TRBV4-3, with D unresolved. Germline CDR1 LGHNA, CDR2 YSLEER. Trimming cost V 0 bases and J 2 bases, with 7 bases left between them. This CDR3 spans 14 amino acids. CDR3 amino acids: CASSQDDGNYGYTF. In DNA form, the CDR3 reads TGCGCCAGCAGCCAAGATGACGGGAACTATGGCTACACCTTC.

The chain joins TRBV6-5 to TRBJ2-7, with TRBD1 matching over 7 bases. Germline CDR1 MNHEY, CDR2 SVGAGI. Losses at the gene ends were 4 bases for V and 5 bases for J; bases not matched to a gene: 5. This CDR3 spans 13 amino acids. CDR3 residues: CASSSPTGDEQYF. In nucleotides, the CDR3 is TGTGCCAGCAGTTCCCCTACAGGGGACGAGCAGTACTTC.

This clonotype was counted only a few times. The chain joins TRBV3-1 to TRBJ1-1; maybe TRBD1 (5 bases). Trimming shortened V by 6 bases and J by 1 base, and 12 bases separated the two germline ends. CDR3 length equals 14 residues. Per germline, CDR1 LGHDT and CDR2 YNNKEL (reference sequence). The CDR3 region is CASRGGGRNTEAFF. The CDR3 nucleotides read TGTGCCAGCAGGGGCGGGGGGAGGAACACTGAAGCTTTCTTT.

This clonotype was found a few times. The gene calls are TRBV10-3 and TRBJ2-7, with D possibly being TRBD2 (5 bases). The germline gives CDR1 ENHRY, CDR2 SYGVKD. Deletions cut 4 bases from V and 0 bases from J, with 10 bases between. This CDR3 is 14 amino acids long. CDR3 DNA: TGTGCCATCAGTGGAGGGCTAAACTCCTACGAGCAGTACTTC. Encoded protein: CAISGGLNSYEQYF.

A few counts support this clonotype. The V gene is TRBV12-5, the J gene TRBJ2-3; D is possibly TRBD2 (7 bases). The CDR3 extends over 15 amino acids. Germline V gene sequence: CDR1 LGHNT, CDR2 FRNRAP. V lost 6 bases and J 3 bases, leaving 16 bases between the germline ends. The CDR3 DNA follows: TGTGCTAGTGGCCGAGGGGGGGGCTCGACAGATACGCAGTATTTT. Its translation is CASGRGGGSTDTQYF.

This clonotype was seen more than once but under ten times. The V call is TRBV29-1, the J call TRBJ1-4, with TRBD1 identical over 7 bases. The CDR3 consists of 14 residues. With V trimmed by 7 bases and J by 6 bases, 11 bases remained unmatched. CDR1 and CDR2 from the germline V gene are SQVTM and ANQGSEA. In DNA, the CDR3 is TGCAGCGCTCGACCTCGGGACAGAGATGAAAAACTGTTTTTT. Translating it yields CSARPRDRDEKLFF.

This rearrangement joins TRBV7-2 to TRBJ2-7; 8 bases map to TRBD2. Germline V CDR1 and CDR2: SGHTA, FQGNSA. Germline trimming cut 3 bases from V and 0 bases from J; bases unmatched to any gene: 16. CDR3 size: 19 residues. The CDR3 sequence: CASSFQPGGPGLSSYEQYF. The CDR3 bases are TGTGCCAGCAGCTTCCAACCGGGAGGGCCGGGTCTTAGCTCCTACGAGCAGTACTTC.

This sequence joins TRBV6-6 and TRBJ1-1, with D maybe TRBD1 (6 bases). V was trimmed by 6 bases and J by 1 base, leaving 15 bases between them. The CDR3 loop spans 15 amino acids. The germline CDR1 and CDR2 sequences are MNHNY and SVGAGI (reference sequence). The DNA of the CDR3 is TGTGCCAGCAGGCAAGGGGGGAACCCGAACACTGAAGCTTTCTTT. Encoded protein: CASRQGGNPNTEAFF.

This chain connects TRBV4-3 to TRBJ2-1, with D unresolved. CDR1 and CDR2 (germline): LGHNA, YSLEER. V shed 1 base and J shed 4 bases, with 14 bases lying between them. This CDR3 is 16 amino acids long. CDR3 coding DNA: TGCGCCAGCAGCCAAGTCGCGGCCGCCGGGTACAATGAGCAGTTCTTC. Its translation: CASSQVAAAGYNEQFF.

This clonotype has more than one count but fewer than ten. The CDR3 sequence is CATSVRFSYNSPLHF. CDR3 nucleotides: TGTGCCACCAGCGTCCGGTTTTCCTATAATTCACCCCTCCACTTT. The chain is built from TRBV15 and TRBJ1-6; D uncertain. Germline CDR1 is LNHNV and CDR2 is YYDKDF (reference sequence). The CDR3 length is 15 residues. Trimming shortened V by 5 bases and J by 1 base, and 9 bases separated the two germline ends.